This is a list of T cell receptor beta chains from one sample in a study of metastatic and nonmetastatic thyroid tumors. Using MiXCR, TCRdb reanalyzed the PCR reads. The repertoire includes fewer than 20,000 clones, approximately 30% of them detected once, and about 14% sits in the top ten. The specimen was tumor tissue. The receptors were gathered from a female donor with papillary thyroid cancer or a benign thyroid nodule (not recorded which). Some clones in this sample may be carry-over from other donors' samples. Both conserved end residues are part of each CDR3.

>TRBV5-8
CASSFRSNQPQHF
>TRBV14
CASSQDGLYEQYF
>TRBV4-3
CASSRRGDGSGANVLTF
>TRBV15
CATGMIPAGANVLTF
>TRBV20-1
CSASPTGGPNEKLFF
>TRBV28
CVSTTRTANFEQYF
>TRBV5-6
CASSSVLAGVYNEQFF
>TRBV6-2/TRBV6-3
CASSPRSYQETQYF
>TRBV5-1
CASSLAGQRVGYYGYTF
>TRBV11-2
CASSIGGDYGYTF
>TRBV5-1
CASSSENTIYF
>TRBV27
CASSFGAEDTQYF
>TRBV5-1
CASSVDRGEQYF
>TRBV5-1
CASSLALGADKFF
>TRBV12-3/TRBV12-4
CASSDQGGGNEQFF
>TRBV7-2
CASSPSRGPGELFF
>TRBV4-1
CASSHPGLAGGPGYNEQFF
>TRBV6-2/TRBV6-3
CASSYGLAGEGEQFF
>TRBV5-1
CASSHSTDTQYF
>TRBV24-1
CDTSVAGGNEQFF
>TRBV6-4
CASSAGGASNEQFF
>TRBV6-5
CASSYSSGTDTQYF
>TRBV4-3
CASSQDRLAGAGDTQYF
>TRBV20-1
CSARDPFGTGTSEQYF
>TRBV19
CASSKLTRYTEAFF
>TRBV20-1
CSARRQGGSYGYTF
>TRBV20-1
CSVAREHSNQPQHF
>TRBV30
CAWSGQGNQPQHF
>TRBV20-1
CSARAGPLHSYNSPLHF
>TRBV20-1
CSASRSGRASVLETQYF
>TRBV11-2
CASSRAGADGQETQYF
>TRBV24-1
CATSDLKNEQFF
>TRBV5-1
CASSLARGQPQHF
>TRBV11-3
CASSFRGYNEQFF
>TRBV27
CASSPGTGYGYTF
>TRBV20-1
CSASSGRKTQYF
>TRBV6-2/TRBV6-3
CASRGRVYPEAFF
>TRBV6-1
CAGKEGDGSSYEQYF
>TRBV9
CASSVVPDRGRRDTGELFF
>TRBV12-3/TRBV12-4
CASISRRGFGGYTF